Only one count was recorded for the clone carrying this TCR beta chain. What it binds is unknown. This sample was included in a study of cytomegalovirus exposure and HLA in healthy donors. Researchers ran the PCR with 60 Vbeta and 13 Jbeta primers. Authors' data handling: Counted up in a later analysis, unique TCR beta chains came to about 83 million, with around 10 million shared. Only in-frame clones appear in the TCRdb table, and some are missing; sequencing was by immunoSEQ multiplex PCR. That table gives V, J and clone size, and the DNA gave D and trimming. The sample yields roughly 200,000 clones, more than 80% seen once. Findings and caveats of the study: Later analysis suggested links between common viral pathogens and several top significant clusters. The authors listed roughly 150 TCR beta chains as cytomegalovirus-associated. In vitro data verified three CMV-associated chains as specific for CMV antigens.

The source material was PBMCs. The source is a boy aged 5-17 years in good health and CMV-seronegative.

CDR3 sequence reads: CATSRDSSDREQFF. Here the CDR3 DNA reads TGTGCCACCAGCAGAGATTCGTCTGACAGGGAGCAGTTCTTC. This chain joins TRBV15 and TRBJ2-1, with a tentative D call TRBD1 (6 bases). This CDR3 has 14 amino acids. The germline CDR1 and CDR2 sequences are LNHNV and YYDKDF (reference sequence). V shed 0 bases and J shed 10 bases, with 13 bases lying between them.